The 9 T cell receptor beta chains presented below share a single source sample, sequenced in a study of control samples from healthy donors and cancer patients (TCRdb year 2020). Library preparation employed the immunoSEQ multiplex PCR assay. In its TCRdb copy, this immuneACCESS table keeps in-frame sequences only and misses some clones. Where compared with another copy, unresolved V genes explain less than half of these, and the others have no known cause. Within this sample are around 41,000 clones, with 65% to 85% of them counted one time only. The ten largest clones take up roughly 21% of the sample. Sequences were obtained from PBMCs. These receptors were collected from a woman in her sixties or seventies with lung cancer.

The chain is built from TRBV25-1 and TRBJ2-1; 8 bases are shared with TRBD2. The V segment lost 3 bases and the J segment 8 bases; nucleotides outside the gene matches: 12. CDR1 is MGHDK and CDR2 is SYGVNS in the germline V gene. There are 16 residues in the CDR3. The CDR3 reads CASSDPLAGRGDEQFF. The DNA for the CDR3 is TGTGCCAGCAGTGACCCCCTAGCGGGTCGAGGGGATGAGCAGTTCTTC. Looking up the rest from reference TRBV25-1 and TRBJ2-1 gives the full variable domain: EADIYQTPRYLVIGTGKKITLECSQTMGHDKMYWYQQDPGMELHLIHYSYGVNSTEKGDLSSESTVSRIRTEHFPLTLESARPSHTSQYLCASSDPLAGRGDEQFFGPGTRLTVL.

V and J are TRBV7-2 and TRBJ2-1; 13 nucleotides line up with TRBD2. The junction had 7 bases not matched to a gene; V was cut back by 5 bases and J by 9 bases. Looked up from germline, CDR1 is SGHTA and CDR2 is FQGNSA. This CDR3 contains 15 residues. This chain's CDR3 is CASSPRTSGSSEQFF. CDR3 DNA sequence: TGTGCCAGCAGCCCACGGACTAGCGGGAGTAGTGAGCAGTTCTTC.

The chain uses TRBV27 and TRBJ2-5; D is undetermined. The CDR3 is made up of 12 amino acids. Deletions cut 5 bases from V and 4 bases from J, with 8 bases between. The germline CDR1 and CDR2 sequences are MNHEY and SMNVEV (reference sequence). The CDR3 DNA is TGTGCCAGCAGTCGGTCCGGAGAGACCCAGTACTTC. Protein product: CASSRSGETQYF.

The rearrangement joins TRBV6-2 or TRBV6-3 to TRBJ2-7; maybe TRBD2 (5 bases). This CDR3 comprises 17 residues. With 0 bases removed from V and 0 bases from J, the gap between germline ends came to 15 bases. Germline values: CDR1 MNHEY, CDR2 SVGEGT. CDR3 DNA: TGTGCCAGCAGTTACTCGAGGGCACTGGCGGGCTCCTACGAGCAGTACTTC. Its protein product is CASSYSRALAGSYEQYF.

This chain uses TRBV7-8 with TRBJ1-2; possible D gene TRBD1, 6 bases. Trimming took off 3 bases at V and 8 bases at J, with 16 bases between the two ends. This CDR3 is 14 amino acids long. The germline V gene encodes CDR1 SGHVS and CDR2 FQNEAQ. CDR3 nucleotide sequence: TGTGCCAGCAGCTTTTCACAGGGAACGAGCGGCTACACCTTC. Translated: CASSFSQGTSGYTF. The full variable domain, rest sourced from reference TRBV7-8 and TRBJ1-2, is GAGVSQSPRYKVAKRGQDVALRCDPISGHVSLFWYQQALGQGPEFLTYFQNEAQLDKSGLPSDRFFAERPEGSVSTLKIQRTQQEDSAVYLCASSFSQGTSGYTFGSGTRLTVV.

The rearrangement links TRBV12-3 or TRBV12-4 to TRBJ2-3, with D unresolved. V lost 6 bases, J lost 2 bases, and 9 bases lay in between. The CDR3 is 13 residues long. CDR3 sequence reads: CASRQSNTDTQYF. The CDR3 DNA sequence: TGTGCCAGCAGGCAATCTAACACAGATACGCAGTATTTT.

This chain uses TRBV19 with TRBJ1-3; 7 bases align to TRBD1. The germline CDR1 and CDR2 sequences are LNHDA and SQIVND (reference sequence). The CDR3 runs 16 residues. Unmatched junction bases numbered 5, after V lost 3 bases and J lost 0 bases. For the CDR3, the DNA is TGTGCCAGTAGTATGGCAACAGGGGCCTCTGGAAACACCATATATTTT. Translating it yields CASSMATGASGNTIYF.

V usage is TRBV5-1 and J usage is TRBJ1-1; no definite D call. The germline gives CDR1 SGHRS, CDR2 YFSETQ. The length of the CDR3 is 13 residues. Trimming stripped 4 bases from V and 0 bases from J, with 7 bases between. CDR3 amino acids: CASSLQLNTEAFF. CDR3 DNA: TGCGCCAGCAGCCTCCAATTGAACACTGAAGCTTTCTTT.

Written as DNA, the CDR3 is TGCGCCAGCAGCCAAACGATTATTCAGGTGGATCAGCCCCAGCATTTT. This sequence encodes CASSQTIIQVDQPQHF. This chain connects TRBV4-1 to TRBJ1-5, with D hard to call. The CDR3 consists of 16 residues. The germline V gene encodes CDR1 MGHRA and CDR2 YSYEKL. V lost 2 bases to trimming and J lost 5 bases, with 16 bases between them.